Listed below are T cell receptor beta chains from one sample, sequenced in a study of blood T cell repertoires in COVID-19. Produced via immunoSEQ multiplex PCR; TCRdb's table is partial and in-frame only. The table lists around 180,000 clones, 86% of them singletons. The specimen was peripheral blood. Every receptor here comes from a woman aged 25 to 39 with active or convalescent COVID-19. The CDR3 runs from the conserved cysteine through the conserved F or W. The D gene is left open where the match is weak. Only some rows state a clone size, as once, few, many or a class for expanded clones.

v_gene	abundance	d_gene	j_gene	CDR3nt	CDR3aa
TRBV6-6	.	.	TRBJ2-7	TGTGCCAGCGCTACGGAGATCTCCCCCTACGAGCAGTACTTC	CASATEISPYEQYF
TRBV9	once	.	TRBJ1-2	TGTGCCAGCACCCATCAGGACTATGGCTACACCTTC	CASTHQDYGYTF
TRBV9	.	TRBD2	TRBJ2-5	TGTGCCAGCAGCATGGGACTAGTCCACGAGACCCAGTACTTC	CASSMGLVHETQYF
TRBV5-5	once	.	TRBJ1-2	TGTGCCAGCAGCCCCGACGGACTCTATGGCTACACCTTC	CASSPDGLYGYTF
TRBV6-5	.	.	TRBJ2-7	TGTGCCAGCTCACCCTGGACAAGAACTATGCAAGAGCAGTACTTC	CASSPWTRTMQEQYF
TRBV5-1	.	TRBD1	TRBJ1-2	TGCGCCAGCAGCTTGGGGGGGACAGCCTATGGCTACACCTTC	CASSLGGTAYGYTF
TRBV3-1/TRBV3-2	.	TRBD2	TRBJ2-7	TGTGCCAGCAGCCAACCGGGACTAGGGACCTACGAGCAGTACTTC	CASSQPGLGTYEQYF
TRBV19	few	.	TRBJ2-7	TGTGCCAGTAGTTCCGGGGATACCTACGAGCAGTACTTC	CASSSGDTYEQYF
TRBV11-3	.	.	TRBJ2-5	TGTGCCAGCAGCTTCGGAGGGGGCGGAGAGACCCAGTACTTC	CASSFGGGGETQYF
TRBV6-6	.	TRBD1	TRBJ1-1	TGTGCCAGCAGTTACTCGGGACAGGGGGCCACTGAAGCTTTCTTT	CASSYSGQGATEAFF
TRBV28	once	.	TRBJ1-4	TGTGCCAGCAGTTCGAACCGGGACTCTAATGAAAAACTGTTTTTT	CASSSNRDSNEKLFF
TRBV27	.	.	TRBJ1-2	TGTGCCAGCAGTCACAGCCGCCTCTATGGCTACACCTTC	CASSHSRLYGYTF
TRBV12-3/TRBV12-4	.	.	TRBJ2-7	TGTGCCAGCAGTTTATCGAATAGCGAGCAGTACTTC	CASSLSNSEQYF
TRBV7-2	.	TRBD2	TRBJ2-1	TGTGCCAGCAGCCCGGGACTAGCGGAATACAATGAGCAGTTCTTC	CASSPGLAEYNEQFF
TRBV5-6	.	TRBD1	TRBJ2-3	TGTGCCAGCAGGACCCCGGGACAGGGGGCGGCAGATACGCAGTATTTT	CASRTPGQGAADTQYF
TRBV3-1/TRBV3-2	.	TRBD1	TRBJ1-1	TGTGCCAGCAGCCAGGCCGGGACAGAGAACACTGAAGCTTTCTTT	CASSQAGTENTEAFF
TRBV7-9	.	.	TRBJ2-1	TGTGCCAGCAGCTCGAGAGAGGTCCAAGGCTACAATGAGCAGTTCTTC	CASSSREVQGYNEQFF
TRBV2	.	TRBD2	TRBJ2-7	TGTGCCAGTACGGATGGACTAGCGATAAACTACGAGCAGTACTTC	CASTDGLAINYEQYF
TRBV29-1	.	.	TRBJ2-7	TGCAGCGTTGTGATAGACAGTACCTACGAGCAGTACTTC	CSVVIDSTYEQYF
TRBV6-5	.	.	TRBJ1-3	TGTGCCAGCAGTTACGGGGGGTTCGGAAACACCATATATTTT	CASSYGGFGNTIYF
TRBV11-3	.	.	TRBJ2-5	TGTGCCAGCAGCTTAGTAGCAGCCTATCTACAAGAGACCCAGTACTTC	CASSLVAAYLQETQYF
TRBV2	.	.	TRBJ1-1	TGTGCCAGCAGACAGACAGCGATCAACACTGAAGCTTTCTTT	CASRQTAINTEAFF
TRBV3-1/TRBV3-2	.	TRBD1	TRBJ1-6	TGTGCCAGCAGCCAGACCGGACAGGGTAATTCACCCCTCCACTTT	CASSQTGQGNSPLHF
TRBV19	.	TRBD1	TRBJ2-4	TGTGCCAGTACTCAACAAGGGGTACAGGGGTCCAACAAAAACATTCAGTACTTC	CASTQQGVQGSNKNIQYF
TRBV5-4	.	.	TRBJ1-1	TGTGCCAGCAGCTTCCTGCCGGACACTGAAGCTTTCTTT	CASSFLPDTEAFF
TRBV19	.	.	TRBJ1-5	TGTGCCAGTAGTATAGACCAGGGCGGCAATCAGCCCCAGCATTTT	CASSIDQGGNQPQHF
TRBV15	.	.	TRBJ1-1	TGTGCCACCAGCAGAGGGAAAGGGGAGGGGGTTTACGCTGAAGCTTTCTTT	CATSRGKGEGVYAEAFF
TRBV19	.	.	TRBJ1-3	TGTGCCAGTAACGACAGGCGCTCTGGAAACACCATATATTTT	CASNDRRSGNTIYF
TRBV5-8	.	TRBD1	TRBJ2-7	TGTGCCAGCAGCGTGAGGACAGGGAGGACCTACGAGCAGTACTTC	CASSVRTGRTYEQYF
TRBV5-1	.	TRBD2	TRBJ2-5	TGCGCCAGCAGCTTGGATCCGGGAGGCGAAGAGACCCAGTACTTC	CASSLDPGGEETQYF
TRBV2	.	.	TRBJ1-5	TGTGCCAGCAGTGTAGAGGGGGTTCCGCCCCAGCATTTT	CASSVEGVPPQHF
TRBV6-5	.	.	TRBJ2-7	TGTGCCAGCAGTTGGTCCCAGGATACCTACGAGCAGTACTTC	CASSWSQDTYEQYF
TRBV5-1	.	TRBD1	TRBJ1-1	TGCGCCAGCAGCTTGGACAGGGGGCCGGTCACTGAAGCTTTCTTT	CASSLDRGPVTEAFF
TRBV29-1	once	.	TRBJ1-2	TGCAGCGCGATTTCGACAGGCCCTCATGGCTACACCTTC	CSAISTGPHGYTF
TRBV7-8	.	.	TRBJ1-5	TGTGCCAGCAGCCCCTTCGGGCAGGGGACCGGGGGGAGCAATCAGCCCCAGCATTTT	CASSPFGQGTGGSNQPQHF